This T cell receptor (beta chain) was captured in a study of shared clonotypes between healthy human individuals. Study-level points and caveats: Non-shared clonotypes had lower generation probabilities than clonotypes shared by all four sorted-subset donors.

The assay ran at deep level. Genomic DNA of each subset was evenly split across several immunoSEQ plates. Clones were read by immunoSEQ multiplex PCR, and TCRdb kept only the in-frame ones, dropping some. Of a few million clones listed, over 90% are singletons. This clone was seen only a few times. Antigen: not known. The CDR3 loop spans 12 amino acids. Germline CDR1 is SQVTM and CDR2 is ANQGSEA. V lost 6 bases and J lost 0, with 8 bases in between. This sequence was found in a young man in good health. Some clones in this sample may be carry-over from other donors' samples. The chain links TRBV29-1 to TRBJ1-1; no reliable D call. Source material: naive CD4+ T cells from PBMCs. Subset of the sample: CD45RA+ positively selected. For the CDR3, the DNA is TGCAGCGTCTGGGGAATGAACACTGAAGCTTTCTTT. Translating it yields CSVWGMNTEAFF.